Sequencing of this TCR beta chain was carried out in a study of early T cells in non-severe SARS-CoV-2 infection. Overall study context: Chains were unpaired, as sequencing was done on bulk RNA from unsorted whole blood. The study's findings and limits: Sequences matched to VDJdb favored anti-spike CD8 responses, while private and CD4 specificities were missed.

The germline gives CDR1 MNHEY, CDR2 SMNVEV (reference sequence). This CDR3 region has 14 residues. Trimming took off 8 bases at V and 1 base at J, with 13 bases between the two ends. cDNA molecules, individually, were tagged with unique molecular identifiers. From the 5' RACE reads, TCRdb called clonotypes with MiXCR, one entry per CDR3 protein. The sample has about 32,000 distinct CDR3 sequences, approximately 9.2% seen once; the top ten hold about 13%. Worth noting for this clonotype: What it binds is not known.

The chain joins TRBV27 to TRBJ2-3, with a possible D match to TRBD1 (5 bases). Specimen: whole blood. The TCR comes from an adult who was a healthcare worker with PCR-confirmed SARS-CoV-2 infection or an uninfected control (not recorded which). The CDR3 coding sequence is TGTGCCAGCGGGTTGGGCAGGGGCACAGATACGCAGTATTTT. It is translated as CASGLGRGTDTQYF.